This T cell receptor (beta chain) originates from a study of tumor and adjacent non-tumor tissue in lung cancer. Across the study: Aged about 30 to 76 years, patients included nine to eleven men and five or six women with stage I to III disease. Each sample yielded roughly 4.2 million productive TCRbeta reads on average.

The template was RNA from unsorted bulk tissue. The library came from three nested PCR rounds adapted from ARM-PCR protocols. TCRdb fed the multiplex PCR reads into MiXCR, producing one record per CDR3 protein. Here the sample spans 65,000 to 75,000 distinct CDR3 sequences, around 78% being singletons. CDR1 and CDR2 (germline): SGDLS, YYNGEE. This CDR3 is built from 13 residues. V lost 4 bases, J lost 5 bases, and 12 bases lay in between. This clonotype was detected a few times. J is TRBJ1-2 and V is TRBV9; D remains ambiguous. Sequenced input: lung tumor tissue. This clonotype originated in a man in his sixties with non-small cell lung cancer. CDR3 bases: TGTGCCAGCAGCCCCAACATTAAATATGGCTACACCTTC. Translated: CASSPNIKYGYTF.